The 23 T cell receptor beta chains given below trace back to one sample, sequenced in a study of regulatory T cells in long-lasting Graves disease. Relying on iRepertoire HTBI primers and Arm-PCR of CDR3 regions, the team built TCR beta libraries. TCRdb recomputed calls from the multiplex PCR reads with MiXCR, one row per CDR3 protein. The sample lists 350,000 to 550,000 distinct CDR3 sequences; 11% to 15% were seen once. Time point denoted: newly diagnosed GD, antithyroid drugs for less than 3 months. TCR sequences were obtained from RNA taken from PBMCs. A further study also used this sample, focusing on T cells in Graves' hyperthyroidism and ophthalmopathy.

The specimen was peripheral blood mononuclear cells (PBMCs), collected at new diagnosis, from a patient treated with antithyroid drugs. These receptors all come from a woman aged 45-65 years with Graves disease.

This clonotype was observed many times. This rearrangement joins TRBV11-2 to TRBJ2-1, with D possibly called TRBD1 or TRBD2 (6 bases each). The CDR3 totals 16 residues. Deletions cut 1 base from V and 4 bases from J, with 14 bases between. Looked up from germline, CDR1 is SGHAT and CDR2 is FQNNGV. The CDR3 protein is CASSLVGGGLYNEQFF. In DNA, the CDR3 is TGTGCCAGCAGCTTAGTAGGGGGAGGCCTTTACAATGAGCAGTTCTTC.

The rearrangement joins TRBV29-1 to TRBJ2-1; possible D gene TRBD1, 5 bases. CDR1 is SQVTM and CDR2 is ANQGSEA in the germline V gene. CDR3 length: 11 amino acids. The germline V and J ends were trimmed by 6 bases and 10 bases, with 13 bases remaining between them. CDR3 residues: CSVLERGEQFF. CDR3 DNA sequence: TGCAGCGTCCTAGAAAGGGGCGAGCAGTTCTTC.

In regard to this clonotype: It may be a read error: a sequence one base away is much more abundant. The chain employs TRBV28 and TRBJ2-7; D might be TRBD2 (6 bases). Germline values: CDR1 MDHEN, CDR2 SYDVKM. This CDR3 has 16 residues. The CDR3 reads CASSIVAEAVGLERYF. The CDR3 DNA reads TGTGCCAGCAGCATCGTAGCGGAAGCGGTTGGTCTCGAGCGGTACTTC.

The CDR3 protein is CASSVGTGVLQPQHF. The CDR3 region has the DNA TGTGCCAGCAGCGTGGGGACAGGGGTGCTCCAGCCCCAGCATTTT. The chain is built from TRBV9 and TRBJ1-5, with 10 bases fitting TRBD1. The J segment lost 7 bases and the V segment lost 2 bases, leaving 6 bases of the junction unmatched. Germline-derived CDR1 and CDR2 are SGDLS and YYNGEE. CDR3 length equals 15 residues. Full variable domain (rest looked up from reference TRBV9 and TRBJ1-5): DSGVTQTPKHLITATGQRVTLRCSPRSGDLSVYWYQQSLDQGLQFLIQYYNGEERAKGNILERFSAQQFPDLHSELNLSSLELGDSALYFCASSVGTGVLQPQHFGDGTRLSIL.

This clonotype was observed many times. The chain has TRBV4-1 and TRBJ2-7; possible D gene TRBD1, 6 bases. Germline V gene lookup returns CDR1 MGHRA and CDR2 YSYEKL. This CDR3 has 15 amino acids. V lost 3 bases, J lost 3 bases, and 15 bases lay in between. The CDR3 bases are TGCGCCAGCAGCCATGTAGGGGGTCGTTTCTACGAGCAGTACTTC. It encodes CASSHVGGRFYEQYF.

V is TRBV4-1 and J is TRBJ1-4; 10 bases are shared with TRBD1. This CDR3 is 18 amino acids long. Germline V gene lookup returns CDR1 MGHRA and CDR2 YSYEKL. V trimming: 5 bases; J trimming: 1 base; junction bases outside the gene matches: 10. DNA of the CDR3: TGCGCCAGCAGCGCCTGGACAGGGGGTCGTGGAACTAATGAAAAACTGTTTTTT. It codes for CASSAWTGGRGTNEKLFF.

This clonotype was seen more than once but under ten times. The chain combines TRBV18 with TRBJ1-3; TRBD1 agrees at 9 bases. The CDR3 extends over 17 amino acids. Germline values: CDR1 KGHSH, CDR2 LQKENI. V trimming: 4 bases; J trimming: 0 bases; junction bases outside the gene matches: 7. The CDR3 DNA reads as TGTGCCAGCTCACAACTCGGGACAGGGAGCTCTGGAAACACCATATATTTT. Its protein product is CASSQLGTGSSGNTIYF.

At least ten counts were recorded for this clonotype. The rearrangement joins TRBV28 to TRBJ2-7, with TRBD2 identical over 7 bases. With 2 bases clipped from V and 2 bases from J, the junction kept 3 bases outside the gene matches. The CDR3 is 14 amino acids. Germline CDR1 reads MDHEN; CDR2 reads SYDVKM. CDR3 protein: CASSLRGRAYEQYF. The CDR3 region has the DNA TGTGCCAGCAGTTTAAGAGGGAGGGCCTACGAGCAGTACTTC.

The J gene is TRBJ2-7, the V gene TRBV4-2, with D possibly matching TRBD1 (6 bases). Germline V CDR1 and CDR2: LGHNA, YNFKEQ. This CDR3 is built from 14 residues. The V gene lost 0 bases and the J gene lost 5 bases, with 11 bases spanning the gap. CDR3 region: CASSQEGRGDEQYF. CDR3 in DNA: TGTGCCAGCAGCCAAGAGGGCAGGGGTGACGAGCAGTACTTC.

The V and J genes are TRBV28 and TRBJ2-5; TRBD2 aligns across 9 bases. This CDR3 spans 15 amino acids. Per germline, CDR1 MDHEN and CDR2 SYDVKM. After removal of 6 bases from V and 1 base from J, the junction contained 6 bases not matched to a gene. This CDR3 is CASRLAGDGQETQYF. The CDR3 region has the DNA TGTGCCAGCAGATTAGCGGGAGACGGCCAAGAGACCCAGTACTTC.

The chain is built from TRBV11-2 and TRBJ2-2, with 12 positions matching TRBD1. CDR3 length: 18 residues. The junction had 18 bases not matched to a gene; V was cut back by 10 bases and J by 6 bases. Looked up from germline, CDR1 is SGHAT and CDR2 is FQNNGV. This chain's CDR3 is CATQGGQGAAALPGELFF. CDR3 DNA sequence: TGTGCCACTCAGGGGGGACAGGGGGCAGCCGCGCTGCCCGGGGAGCTGTTTTTT.

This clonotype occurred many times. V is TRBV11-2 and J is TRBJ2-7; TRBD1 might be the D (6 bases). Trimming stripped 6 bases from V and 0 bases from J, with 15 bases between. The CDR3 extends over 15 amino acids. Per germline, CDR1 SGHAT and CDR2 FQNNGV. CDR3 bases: TGTGCCAGCAGGGAACAGGGATATGGCTCCTACGAGCAGTACTTC. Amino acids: CASREQGYGSYEQYF. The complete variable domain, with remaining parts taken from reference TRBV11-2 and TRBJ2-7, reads EAGVAQSPRYKIIEKRQSVAFWCNPISGHATLYWYQQILGQGPKLLIQFQNNGVVDDSQLPKDRFSAERLKGVDSTLKIQPAKLEDSAVYLCASREQGYGSYEQYFGPGTRLTVT.

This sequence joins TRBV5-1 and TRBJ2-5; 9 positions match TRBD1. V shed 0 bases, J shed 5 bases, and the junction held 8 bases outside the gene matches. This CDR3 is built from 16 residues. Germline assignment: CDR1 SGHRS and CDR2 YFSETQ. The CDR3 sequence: CASSLARDRAGETQYF. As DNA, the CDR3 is TGCGCCAGCAGCTTGGCCCGGGACAGGGCGGGGGAGACCCAGTACTTC.

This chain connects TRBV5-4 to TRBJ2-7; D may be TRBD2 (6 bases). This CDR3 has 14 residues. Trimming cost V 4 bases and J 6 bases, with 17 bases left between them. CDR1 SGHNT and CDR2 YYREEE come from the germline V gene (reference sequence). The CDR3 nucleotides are TGTGCCAGCAGCGGTGCCAGTCGGGGGTCCGAGCAGTACTTC. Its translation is CASSGASRGSEQYF. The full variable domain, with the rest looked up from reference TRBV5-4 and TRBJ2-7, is ETGVTQSPTHLIKTRGQQVTLRCSSQSGHNTVSWYQQALGQGPQFIFQYYREEENGRGNFPPRFSGLQFPNYSSELNVNALELDDSALYLCASSGASRGSEQYFGPGTRLTVT.

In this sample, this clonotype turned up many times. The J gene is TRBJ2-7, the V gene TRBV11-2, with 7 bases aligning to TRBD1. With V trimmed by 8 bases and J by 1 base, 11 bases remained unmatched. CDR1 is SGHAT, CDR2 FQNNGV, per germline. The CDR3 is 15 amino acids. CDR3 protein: CASRNYRGQSYEQYF. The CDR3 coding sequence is TGTGCCAGCCGCAACTATAGGGGACAGTCCTACGAGCAGTACTTC.

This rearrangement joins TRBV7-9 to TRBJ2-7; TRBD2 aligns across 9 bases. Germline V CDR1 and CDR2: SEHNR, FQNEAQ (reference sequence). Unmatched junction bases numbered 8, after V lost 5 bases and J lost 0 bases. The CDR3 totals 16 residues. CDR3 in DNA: TGTGCCAGCAGCCCTAGGACTAGCGATAACTCCTACGAGCAGTACTTC. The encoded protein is CASSPRTSDNSYEQYF.

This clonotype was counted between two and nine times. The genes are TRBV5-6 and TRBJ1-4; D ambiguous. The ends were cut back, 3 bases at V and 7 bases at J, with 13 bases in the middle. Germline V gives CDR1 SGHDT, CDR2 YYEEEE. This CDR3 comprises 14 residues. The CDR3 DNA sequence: TGTGCCAGCAGCTCAAAGAGGGTCGGTGAAAAACTGTTTTTT. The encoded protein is CASSSKRVGEKLFF.

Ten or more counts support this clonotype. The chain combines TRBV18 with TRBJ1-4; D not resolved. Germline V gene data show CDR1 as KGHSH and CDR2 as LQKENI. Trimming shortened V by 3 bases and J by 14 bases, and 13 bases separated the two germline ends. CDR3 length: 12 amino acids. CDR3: CASSPGDGSLFF. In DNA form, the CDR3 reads TGTGCCAGCTCACCGGGTGACGGGTCTCTGTTTTTT. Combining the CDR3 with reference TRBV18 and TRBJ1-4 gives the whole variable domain NAGVMQNPRHLVRRRGQEARLRCSPMKGHSHVYWYRQLPEEGLKFMVYLQKENIIDESGMPKERFSAEFPKEGPSILRIQQVVRGDSAAYFCASSPGDGSLFFGSGTQLSVL.

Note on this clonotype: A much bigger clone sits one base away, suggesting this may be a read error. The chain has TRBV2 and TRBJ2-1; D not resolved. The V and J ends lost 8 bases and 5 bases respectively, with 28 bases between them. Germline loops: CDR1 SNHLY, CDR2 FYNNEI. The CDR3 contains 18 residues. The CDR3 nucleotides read TGTGCCAGCCTGCGTTCCTGGGTAGTTAACGGGCGTAACAATGAGCAGTTCTTC. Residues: CASLRSWVVNGRNNEQFF.

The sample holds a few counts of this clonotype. The chain's CDR3 is CASSSSGVYDEQFF. In DNA form, the CDR3 reads TGTGCCAGCAGCTCTAGTGGGGTTTATGATGAGCAGTTCTTC. V and J are TRBV9 and TRBJ2-1; D uncertain. Germline assignment: CDR1 SGDLS and CDR2 YYNGEE. The CDR3 length is 14 residues. V shed 4 bases and J shed 8 bases, with 16 bases lying between them. Combining the CDR3 with reference TRBV9 and TRBJ2-1 gives the whole variable domain DSGVTQTPKHLITATGQRVTLRCSPRSGDLSVYWYQQSLDQGLQFLIQYYNGEERAKGNILERFSAQQFPDLHSELNLSSLELGDSALYFCASSSSGVYDEQFFGPGTRLTVL.

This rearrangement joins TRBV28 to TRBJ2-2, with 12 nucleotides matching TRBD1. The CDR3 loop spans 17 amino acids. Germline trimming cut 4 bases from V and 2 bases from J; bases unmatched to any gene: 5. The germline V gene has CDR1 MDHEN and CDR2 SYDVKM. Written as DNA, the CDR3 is TGTGCCAGCAGTTCCCTCGGGACAGGGGGCAACACCGGGGAGCTGTTTTTT. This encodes CASSSLGTGGNTGELFF.

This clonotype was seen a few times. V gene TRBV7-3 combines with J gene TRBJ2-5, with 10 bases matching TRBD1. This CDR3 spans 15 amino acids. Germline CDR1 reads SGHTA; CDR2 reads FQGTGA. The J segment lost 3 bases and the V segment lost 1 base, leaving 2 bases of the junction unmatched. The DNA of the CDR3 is TGTGCCAGCAGCTTAAGGGGGACAGGGGAAGAGACCCAGTACTTC. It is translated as CASSLRGTGEETQYF. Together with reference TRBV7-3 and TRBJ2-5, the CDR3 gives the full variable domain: GAGVSQTPSNKVTEKGKYVELRCDPISGHTALYWYRQSLGQGPEFLIYFQGTGAADDSGLPNDRFFAVRPEGSVSTLKIQRTERGDSAVYLCASSLRGTGEETQYFGPGTRLLVL.

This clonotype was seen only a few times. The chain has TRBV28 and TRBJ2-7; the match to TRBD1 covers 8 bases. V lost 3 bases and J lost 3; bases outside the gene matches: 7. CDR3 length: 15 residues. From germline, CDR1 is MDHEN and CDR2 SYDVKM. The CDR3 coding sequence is TGTGCCAGCAGTTTCAGGGGGCTCTCTGACTACGAGCAGTACTTC. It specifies CASSFRGLSDYEQYF.